This T cell receptor (beta chain) was captured in a study of control samples from healthy donors and cancer patients. TCRdb's table, derived via immunoSEQ multiplex PCR, lists solely in-frame clones and lacks some. The sample comprises fewer than 60,000 clones, 70% to 90% of which are singletons, and roughly 13% rests with the top ten. J gave up 5 bases and V 4 bases, and 13 bases lay outside the gene matches. Looked up from germline, CDR1 is MDHEN and CDR2 is SYDVKM. The CDR3 runs to 16 residues. Sequenced material: PBMCs. The chain joins TRBV28 to TRBJ2-7, with TRBD1 matching 8 bases. This TCR was sampled from a woman in her sixties with lung cancer. DNA for the CDR3: TGTGCCAGCAGTTCAATTACAGGGGGACTGTTCAACGAGCAGTACTTC. Its translation is CASSSITGGLFNEQYF.